Each of the 20 T cell receptor beta chains below was sequenced from the same sample in a study of T cell repertoires in cytomegalovirus infection. TCRdb redid the calling of the reads with MiXCR, one entry per CDR3 protein. The sample consists of about 530,000 distinct CDR3 sequences, about 26% of them appearing once. The sample consisted of PBMCs. The receptors shown here come from a human donor in good health (CMV status not recorded). Some clones in this sample may be carry-over from other donors' samples.

The chain recombines TRBV5-4 with TRBJ2-1, with D hard to call. V lost 0 bases, J lost 0 bases, and 10 bases lay in between. Germline CDR1 reads SGHNT; CDR2 reads YYREEE (reference sequence). The CDR3 totals 16 residues. The CDR3: CASSLGAPSSYNEQFF. The CDR3 DNA reads as TGTGCCAGCAGCTTGGGAGCTCCCAGCTCCTACAATGAGCAGTTCTTC.

This clonotype occurred many times. The genes are TRBV12-3 or TRBV12-4 and TRBJ2-2; TRBD1 matches 10 bases. CDR3 length: 17 residues. V gave up 4 bases and J gave up 4 bases; unmatched junction bases: 9. CDR3 DNA: TGTGCCAGCAGTTCGCCTAGGGACAGGGGTTTCACCGGGGAGCTGTTTTTT. Amino acids: CASSSPRDRGFTGELFF.

This clonotype was seen once. The chain is built from TRBV30 and TRBJ1-2; D perhaps matches TRBD1 (6 bases). Germline CDR1 GTSNPN, CDR2 SVGIG (reference sequence). The germline V and J ends were trimmed by 1 base and 10 bases, with 16 bases remaining between them. CDR3 size: 13 residues. CDR3: CAWSGTAGGHYTF. CDR3 coding DNA: TGTGCCTGGAGTGGGACAGCCGGAGGCCACTACACCTTC.

This clonotype came up a few times. This chain uses TRBV6-1 with TRBJ2-7, with a weak D call TRBD1 (6 bases). V gave up 4 bases and J gave up 7 bases, with 17 bases separating them. Germline CDR1 is MNHNS and CDR2 is SASEGT. The CDR3 runs 14 residues. The CDR3 DNA reads TGTGCCAGCAGTGCGAGGCAGGGGCCCCTAGAGCAGTACTTC. It codes for CASSARQGPLEQYF.

There are many counts of this clonotype. The V call is TRBV7-6, the J call TRBJ1-1; 8 nucleotides match TRBD1. CDR1 is SGHVS, CDR2 FNYEAQ, per germline. J lost 2 bases, V lost 4 bases, and 3 bases had no gene match. The length of the CDR3 is 14 residues. Here the CDR3 DNA reads TGTGCCAGCAGCTCGGGACAGGCTAACACTGAAGCTTTCTTT. Its protein product is CASSSGQANTEAFF.

V gene TRBV20-1 combines with J gene TRBJ2-1; D not certain. V shed 3 bases and J shed 4 bases, with 10 bases lying between them. Per germline, CDR1 DFQATT and CDR2 SNEGSKA (reference sequence). CDR3 length equals 13 residues. This chain's CDR3 is CSASLDGYNEQFF. In DNA, the CDR3 is TGCAGTGCTAGCCTGGACGGTTACAATGAGCAGTTCTTC.

The V and J genes are TRBV27 and TRBJ2-1; D may be TRBD2 (5 bases). Between the trimmed V and J ends, which lost 7 bases and 11 bases, there was a span of 12 bases. The CDR3 covers 11 residues. Germline V CDR1 and CDR2: MNHEY, SMNVEV (reference sequence). The DNA for the CDR3 is TGTGCCAGCACCTTCGGGGATAAGCAGTTCTTC. It specifies CASTFGDKQFF.

CDR3: CASSLLGGVNTEAFF. As DNA, the CDR3 is TGCGCCAGCAGCTTGCTGGGGGGGGTCAACACTGAAGCTTTCTTT. The chain has TRBV5-1 and TRBJ1-1; D possibly corresponds to TRBD1 (5 bases). The V end lost 1 base, the J end lost 2 bases, and 12 bases lay between the germline ends. Germline V gene data show CDR1 as SGHRS and CDR2 as YFSETQ. The CDR3 is 15 residues long.

Details on this clonotype: Sequence at one end of the junction differs from germline and may be a read error. The V and J genes are TRBV7-2 and TRBJ1-5; D is unclear. Germline V CDR1 and CDR2: SGHTA, FQGNSA. The CDR3 consists of 12 residues. In nucleotides, the CDR3 is TGTGCCAGCAGCTTAATGAATCAGCACCAGCATTTT. Translated: CASSLMNQHQHF.

In this sample, this clonotype turned up a few times. The CDR3 nucleotides read TGTGCCAGTAGTATAGACGACAGGGGGCCCACCGGGGAGCTGTTTTTT. Protein product: CASSIDDRGPTGELFF. This chain joins TRBV19 and TRBJ2-2; 10 bases align to TRBD1. The V gene's germline CDR1 is LNHDA and CDR2 SQIVND (reference sequence). V shed 0 bases and J 4 bases; nucleotides not matched to a gene: 2. The CDR3 has 16 residues.

This clonotype has at least ten counts. This rearrangement joins TRBV7-2 to TRBJ1-4; tentative D call: TRBD1 (6 bases). Trimming left V 3 bases short and J 3 bases short, with 8 bases between. The CDR3 spans 14 residues. Germline V gene data show CDR1 as SGHTA and CDR2 as FQGNSA. The DNA of the CDR3 is TGTGCCAGCAGCTTTAGGACAGCTAATGAAAAACTGTTTTTT. This codes for CASSFRTANEKLFF.

The V call is TRBV6-6, the J call TRBJ2-7; 8 bases agree with TRBD1. CDR3 length: 15 amino acids. Trimming at V came to 5 bases and at J to 1 base, leaving 7 bases not matched to a gene. Per germline, CDR1 MNHNY and CDR2 SVGAGI (reference sequence). The CDR3 nucleotides read TGTGCCAGCAGTGACCACGGACAGGGTTCCTACGAGCAGTACGTC. Translated, it gives CASSDHGQGSYEQYV.

This clonotype occurred a few times. The chain links TRBV10-3 to TRBJ2-5; weak D call: TRBD2 (6 bases). CDR1 is ENHRY, CDR2 SYGVKD, per germline. V was clipped by 6 bases and J by 1 base, with 15 bases between them. The CDR3 contains 15 residues. The CDR3 sequence: CAIRPETRTQETQYF. CDR3 DNA: TGTGCCATCAGACCAGAGACTAGGACCCAAGAGACCCAGTACTTC.

This clonotype was seen repeatedly, ten times or more. The J gene is TRBJ2-3, the V gene TRBV7-2; the D is unclear. The CDR3 spans 13 residues. Trimming took 1 base from V and 6 from J, leaving 8 bases between them. Germline lookup yields CDR1 SGHTA and CDR2 FQGNSA. The CDR3 region is CASSLGRRDTQYF. The CDR3 DNA is TGTGCCAGCAGCTTAGGTCGTCGGGATACGCAGTATTTT.

On this clonotype itself: One junction end does not reproduce the germline sequence, and a read error may be involved. The chain joins TRBV7-6 to TRBJ2-1, with D maybe TRBD1 (6 bases). Germline CDR1 is SGHVS and CDR2 is FNYEAQ. The CDR3 is 18 amino acids. The CDR3 DNA reads TGTGCCAGCAGCACCCCAATTGGGGGCGGGCCAGCCTACAATGAGCGGTTCTTC. Encoded protein: CASSTPIGGGPAYNERFF.

The CDR3 loop is CASTPFLEDTEAFF. In DNA form, the CDR3 reads TGTGCCAGCACCCCCTTCCTGGAAGACACTGAAGCTTTCTTT. This chain joins TRBV9 and TRBJ1-1; D is unclear. The V gene's germline CDR1 is SGDLS and CDR2 YYNGEE. This CDR3 has 14 amino acids. Trimming shortened V by 6 bases and J by 3 bases, and 15 bases separated the two germline ends.

The chain links TRBV20-1 to TRBJ2-1, with a weak D call TRBD2 (6 bases). CDR3 size: 16 residues. Germline CDR1 DFQATT, CDR2 SNEGSKA (reference sequence). Trimming removed 6 bases from V and 0 bases from J, with 18 bases in between. Here the CDR3 DNA reads TGCAGTGCCCTACAACGGGAGATGAGCTCCTACAATGAGCAGTTCTTC. Translating gives CSALQREMSSYNEQFF.

The rearrangement links TRBV12-3 or TRBV12-4 to TRBJ1-5, with D tentatively TRBD1 (5 bases). Trimming cost V 5 bases and J 7 bases, with 15 bases left between them. The CDR3 spans 14 residues. DNA for the CDR3: TGTGCCAGCAGTATACAGGTTGAAGGGCAGCCCCAGCATTTT. Translating gives CASSIQVEGQPQHF.

This clonotype has a handful of counts. DNA of the CDR3: TGTGCCAGCAGTTTCAGGGGCAGCTTACATGGCTACACCTTC. It translates to CASSFRGSLHGYTF. The chain uses TRBV12-3 or TRBV12-4 and TRBJ1-2; TRBD1 is a possible D gene (6 bases). Between the trimmed V and J ends, which lost 3 bases and 6 bases, there was a span of 14 bases. The CDR3 runs to 14 residues.

This clonotype was seen ten or more times. The chain joins TRBV7-2 to TRBJ1-1; no clear D. In germline, CDR1 is SGHTA, CDR2 FQGNSA. Trimming pared 1 base from V and 8 bases from J, leaving 17 bases between. CDR3 length: 15 residues. The CDR3 loop is CASSLVVGLRAEAFF. CDR3 sequence (DNA): TGTGCCAGCAGCTTAGTCGTTGGCTTACGGGCAGAAGCTTTCTTT.